The T cell receptor (beta chain) described here comes from a study of T cells in Graves' hyperthyroidism and ophthalmopathy. Findings and caveats of the study: Most thyroid clonotypes with frequency above 0.001 were detected in blood.

Concerning this clonotype itself: The antigen is undetermined.

This CDR3 region has 16 residues. From germline, CDR1 is GTSNPN and CDR2 SVGIG (reference sequence). Trimming stripped 5 bases from V and 2 bases from J, with 21 bases between. The TCR beta CDR3 regions underwent amplification using RNA transcripts as the source. First-round RT-PCR of the TCR CDR3 relied on the HTBI primer set. TCRdb re-called the multiplex PCR reads with MiXCR, one entry per CDR3 protein. The sample lists around 340,000 distinct CDR3 sequences; approximately 18% were seen once. Exclusion criteria comprised uncontrolled infection, other autoimmune disease, pregnancy or lactation. The chain employs TRBV30 and TRBJ1-1; tentatively, D is TRBD1 (6 bases). The sequence was collected from a woman aged 45-65 years with Graves' hyperthyroidism. What was sequenced was blood. Here the CDR3 reads CAWGGDRTELNTEAFF. The DNA for the CDR3 is TGTGCCTGGGGGGGGGATAGGACAGAACTTAACACTGAAGCTTTCTTT.